Shown below are 14 T cell receptor beta chains from a single sample sequenced in a study of PD-1 blockade in classical Hodgkin lymphoma. Indicated time point: cycle 4 day 1 (C4D1), after six to seven weeks of nivolumab. Relapse was seen in all patients after autologous stem cell transplantation, and brentuximab vedotin exposure was variable. Magnetic negative selection was used to purify CD4+ T cells from thawed PBMCs. Method: immunoSEQ multiplex PCR; TCRdb's copy keeps in-frame clones and lacks some. This sample has some 30,000 clones, with around nine tenths found just once. This specimen consisted of CD4+ T cells from blood, obtained before the fourth cycle of nivolumab. The receptors come from a human donor with classical Hodgkin lymphoma.

The V gene is TRBV6-6, the J gene TRBJ2-7; D unclear. Trimming cost V 2 bases and J 5 bases, with 4 bases left between them. This CDR3 comprises 11 residues. CDR1 and CDR2 (germline): MNHNY, SVGAGI (reference sequence). CDR3 loop: CASSYRDEQYF. CDR3 nucleotides: TGTGCCAGCAGTTACAGGGACGAGCAGTACTTC.

The table lists this clone with a few counts. This chain connects TRBV5-6 to TRBJ2-7; D remains unclear. Deletions cut 2 bases from V and 0 bases from J, with 12 bases between. Germline V CDR1 and CDR2: SGHDT, YYEEEE. The CDR3 sequence is 15 residues long. As DNA, the CDR3 is TGTGCCAGCAGCTTCTTCGGCGGAAACTCCTACGAGCAGTACTTC. This codes for CASSFFGGNSYEQYF. The full variable domain, with the rest looked up from reference TRBV5-6 and TRBJ2-7, is DAGVTQSPTHLIKTRGQQVTLRCSPKSGHDTVSWYQQALGQGPQFIFQYYEEEERQRGNFPDRFSGHQFPNYSSELNVNALLLGDSALYLCASSFFGGNSYEQYFGPGTRLTVT.

This chain uses TRBV5-1 with TRBJ2-2; D is possibly TRBD1 (5 bases). This CDR3 has 16 residues. Germline V CDR1 and CDR2: SGHRS, YFSETQ. V was cut by 0 bases and J by 0 bases, with 9 bases left in between. The CDR3 DNA is TGCGCCAGCAGCTTGGAGGGGTCTACGAACACCGGGGAGCTGTTTTTT. It is translated as CASSLEGSTNTGELFF.

The chain combines TRBV5-6 with TRBJ2-2; D uncertain. Trimming cost V 0 bases and J 2 bases, with 5 bases left between them. Germline CDR1 reads SGHDT; CDR2 reads YYEEEE. The CDR3 runs 14 residues. The CDR3 here is CASSLVLNTGELFF. The CDR3 bases are TGTGCCAGCAGCTTGGTCCTTAACACCGGGGAGCTGTTTTTT.

The chain employs TRBV9 and TRBJ1-2, with D perhaps matching TRBD1 (6 bases). This CDR3 contains 13 residues. Germline assignment: CDR1 SGDLS and CDR2 YYNGEE. Trimming shortened V by 0 bases and J by 7 bases, and 10 bases separated the two germline ends. The CDR3 DNA reads as TGTGCCAGCAGCGTAGTGGAACAGGGTGGCTACACCTTC. This gives the protein CASSVVEQGGYTF.

V is TRBV6-5 and J is TRBJ2-2, with 7 nucleotides matching TRBD2. This CDR3 contains 14 residues. V shed 4 bases, J shed 7 bases, and the junction held 6 bases outside the gene matches. CDR1 MNHEY and CDR2 SVGAGI come from the germline V gene. The CDR3 here is CASSSRDYFGELFF. CDR3 coding DNA: TGTGCCAGCAGTTCCCGGGACTATTTCGGGGAGCTGTTTTTT.

The chain is built from TRBV5-1 and TRBJ2-2; 7 bases fit TRBD1. Germline values: CDR1 SGHRS, CDR2 YFSETQ. This CDR3 has 14 amino acids. The J segment lost 3 bases and the V segment lost 3 bases, leaving 2 bases of the junction unmatched. The CDR3 loop is CASSWGQYTGELFF. CDR3 in DNA: TGCGCCAGCAGCTGGGGACAGTACACCGGGGAGCTGTTTTTT.

The chain combines TRBV7-9 with TRBJ2-2, with 8 bases that match TRBD2. Germline values: CDR1 SEHNR, CDR2 FQNEAQ (reference sequence). V lost 3 bases, J lost 4 bases, and 13 bases stayed unmatched. CDR3 length: 18 residues. Written as DNA, the CDR3 is TGTGCCAGCAGCTTCAGCGTAGCGGGAACCGGGGGCACCGGGGAGCTGTTTTTT. This sequence encodes CASSFSVAGTGGTGELFF.

The chain is built from TRBV5-1 and TRBJ1-1, with a tentative D call TRBD1 (6 bases). There are 16 residues in the CDR3. Germline loops: CDR1 SGHRS, CDR2 YFSETQ. V lost 3 bases and J lost 1, with 16 bases in between. In DNA, the CDR3 is TGCGCCAGCAGCTACAGGGTAAGGGGAGAGAACACTGAAGCTTTCTTT. As protein: CASSYRVRGENTEAFF.

The rearrangement uses TRBV5-1 and TRBJ2-7; D perhaps matches TRBD2 (5 bases). Germline CDR1 reads SGHRS; CDR2 reads YFSETQ. The V end was cut by 0 bases, the J end by 7 bases, with 17 bases between. This CDR3 is built from 15 residues. The CDR3 protein is CASSLVRGAEWEQYF. DNA for the CDR3: TGCGCCAGCAGCTTGGTCCGGGGTGCTGAGTGGGAGCAGTACTTC. The full variable domain, rest sourced from reference TRBV5-1 and TRBJ2-7, is KAGVTQTPRYLIKTRGQQVTLSCSPISGHRSVSWYQQTPGQGLQFLFEYFSETQRNKGNFPGRFSGRQFSNSRSEMNVSTLELGDSALYLCASSLVRGAEWEQYFGPGTRLTVT.

The chain recombines TRBV9 with TRBJ1-4, with D possibly TRBD1 on 6 matching bases. CDR3 length: 15 residues. Germline loops: CDR1 SGDLS, CDR2 YYNGEE. V was trimmed by 2 bases and J by 6 bases, leaving 14 bases between them. The CDR3 DNA reads as TGTGCCAGCAGCGTCAGTCCGGGGGCGGATGAAAAACTGTTTTTT. Protein: CASSVSPGADEKLFF.

The chain combines TRBV6-6 with TRBJ2-7; no reliable D call. Germline loops: CDR1 MNHNY, CDR2 SVGAGI (reference sequence). The CDR3 is 15 amino acids. V lost 0 bases and J 0 bases, leaving 9 bases between the germline ends. The CDR3 bases are TGTGCCAGCAGTTACTCAGTACCCAGCTCCTACGAGCAGTACTTC. Protein sequence: CASSYSVPSSYEQYF.

The V call is TRBV2, the J call TRBJ2-2, with 9 bases aligning to TRBD2. The CDR3 is 18 residues long. Unmatched junction bases numbered 13, after V lost 4 bases and J lost 4 bases. The germline V gene has CDR1 SNHLY and CDR2 FYNNEI. The CDR3 sequence: CASSGDSGRPTGTGELFF. The CDR3, as DNA: TGTGCCAGCAGTGGAGATAGCGGGAGACCTACCGGCACCGGGGAGCTGTTTTTT.

A few counts support this clone. This chain connects TRBV29-1 to TRBJ1-2, with TRBD1 identical over 9 bases. J was trimmed by 9 bases and V by 8 bases; bases with no gene match: 7. The germline V gene has CDR1 SQVTM and CDR2 ANQGSEA. CDR3 length: 11 residues. CDR3 bases: TGCAGCATAGGGACAGGGAAGAGCTACACCTTC. Protein: CSIGTGKSYTF.